A selection of T cell receptor beta chains follows, all from one sample in a study of T cells in Graves' hyperthyroidism and ophthalmopathy. From the multiplex PCR reads, TCRdb called clonotypes with MiXCR, one entry per CDR3 protein. The table shows about 540,000 distinct CDR3 sequences, with about 45% occurring only once. The sequenced sample was peripheral blood or thyroid tissue (not recorded which). The receptors derive from a woman aged 18 to 35 with Graves' hyperthyroidism. Each CDR3 is given with its conserved first and last residue. A D gene is named only where the DNA matches it firmly. Size is omitted from some rows. Given values are once, few, many or a class for expanded clones.

len: 17; j_gene: TRBJ1-4; d_gene: TRBD1; v_gene: TRBV7-9; abundance: few; CDR3nt: TGTGCCAGCAGCCCGTGGGACAGGGGTGGAACTAATGAAAAACTGTTTTTT; CDR3aa: CASSPWDRGGTNEKLFF
len: 14; j_gene: TRBJ1-4; d_gene: NA; v_gene: TRBV25-1; abundance: once; CDR3nt: TGTGCCAGCGTGCGGGCAGGGGTCGGAGAAAAACTGTTTTTT; CDR3aa: CASVRAGVGEKLFF
len: 17; j_gene: TRBJ1-5; d_gene: NA; v_gene: TRBV10-3; abundance: NA; CDR3nt: TGTGCCATCAGTGAGTCGAGGGAGACTGGGGGCAATCAGCCCCAGCATTTT; CDR3aa: CAISESRETGGNQPQHF
len: 14; j_gene: TRBJ1-1; d_gene: NA; v_gene: TRBV9; abundance: few; CDR3nt: TGTGCCAGCAGCGTATCTCCGACAAAAACCGAAGCTTTCTTT; CDR3aa: CASSVSPTKTEAFF
len: 15; j_gene: TRBJ1-6; d_gene: NA; v_gene: TRBV10-3; abundance: few; CDR3nt: TGTGCCAGCAGTGTCCGGGGGCGATTGGATTCACCCCTCCACTTT; CDR3aa: CASSVRGRLDSPLHF
len: 13; j_gene: TRBJ2-5; d_gene: NA; v_gene: TRBV10-3; abundance: NA; CDR3nt: TGTGCCATCAGTGAAAAGGGGCTGGAGACCCAGTACTTC; CDR3aa: CAISEKGLETQYF
len: 14; j_gene: TRBJ2-5; d_gene: NA; v_gene: TRBV7-3; abundance: NA; CDR3nt: TGTGCCAGCAGCTTATCGGTTCTAGAAGAGACCCAGTACTTC; CDR3aa: CASSLSVLEETQYF
len: 15; j_gene: TRBJ1-2; d_gene: NA; v_gene: TRBV25-1; abundance: few; CDR3nt: TGTGCCAGCAGTGCTAGAGATCCCCCAAGCTATGGCTACACCTTC; CDR3aa: CASSARDPPSYGYTF
len: 14; j_gene: TRBJ1-1; d_gene: NA; v_gene: TRBV6-1; abundance: NA; CDR3nt: TGTGCCAGCAGGGCACTATTGACAGGCAGTGAAGCTTTCTTT; CDR3aa: CASRALLTGSEAFF
len: 15; j_gene: TRBJ1-6; d_gene: NA; v_gene: TRBV14; abundance: NA; CDR3nt: TGTGCCAGCAGCCAAGAAGGGTCTCTCAGTTCACCCCTCCACTTT; CDR3aa: CASSQEGSLSSPLHF
len: 13; j_gene: TRBJ2-7; d_gene: TRBD2; v_gene: TRBV7-9; abundance: NA; CDR3nt: TGTGCCAGCAGCCTCAGGGAGGGTTACGAGCAGTACTTC; CDR3aa: CASSLREGYEQYF
len: 14; j_gene: TRBJ1-1; d_gene: NA; v_gene: TRBV7-9; abundance: NA; CDR3nt: TGTGCCAGCAGCCGACAGGCTGAATATGCTGAAGCTTTCTTT; CDR3aa: CASSRQAEYAEAFF
len: 14; j_gene: TRBJ1-1; d_gene: NA; v_gene: TRBV11-2; abundance: NA; CDR3nt: TGTGCCAGCAGCCCAGAACAGGGAACGGGTGAAGCTTTCTTT; CDR3aa: CASSPEQGTGEAFF
len: 15; j_gene: TRBJ1-4; d_gene: NA; v_gene: TRBV5-1; abundance: NA; CDR3nt: TGCGCCAGCAGCATAAAGGGTGCAACTAATGAAAAACTGTTTTTT; CDR3aa: CASSIKGATNEKLFF
len: 14; j_gene: TRBJ1-2; d_gene: NA; v_gene: TRBV7-9; abundance: few; CDR3nt: TGTGCCAGCAGCCCCCACAGGGATAACTATGGCTACACCTTC; CDR3aa: CASSPHRDNYGYTF
len: 15; j_gene: TRBJ1-4; d_gene: NA; v_gene: TRBV19; abundance: NA; CDR3nt: TGTGCCAGTAGTATCCCGGGCGGAACTAATGAAAAACTGCTTTTT; CDR3aa: CASSIPGGTNEKLLF
len: 13; j_gene: TRBJ2-7; d_gene: TRBD2; v_gene: TRBV29-1; abundance: NA; CDR3nt: TGCAGCTTGGAACTAGCGGGAGAGCTCGAGCAGTACTTC; CDR3aa: CSLELAGELEQYF
len: 14; j_gene: TRBJ2-5; d_gene: NA; v_gene: TRBV20-1; abundance: few; CDR3nt: TGCAGTGCTAGAGTGGAGCGCCCCGGGGAGACCCAGTACTTC; CDR3aa: CSARVERPGETQYF
len: 16; j_gene: TRBJ1-1; d_gene: NA; v_gene: TRBV19; abundance: NA; CDR3nt: TGTGCCAGTAGTCCGGCGGCTGACGGATTGAACACTGAAGCTTTCTTT; CDR3aa: CASSPAADGLNTEAFF
len: 12; j_gene: TRBJ1-4; d_gene: TRBD1; v_gene: TRBV7-9; abundance: NA; CDR3nt: TGTGCCAGCACCAGGGACAGGGCAAAACTGTTTTTT; CDR3aa: CASTRDRAKLFF
len: 13; j_gene: TRBJ1-1; d_gene: NA; v_gene: TRBV9; abundance: few; CDR3nt: TGTGCCAGCAGCGAGGAGACGCACACTGAAGCTTTCTTT; CDR3aa: CASSEETHTEAFF
len: 13; j_gene: TRBJ2-7; d_gene: NA; v_gene: TRBV20-1; abundance: few; CDR3nt: TGCAGTGCTAGCTACAGGGTATCCTACGAGCAGTACTTC; CDR3aa: CSASYRVSYEQYF
len: 17; j_gene: TRBJ1-5; d_gene: NA; v_gene: TRBV20-1; abundance: NA; CDR3nt: TGCAGTGCGCTGGGAAGGGTGGGGGGAATCGGCAATCAGCCCCAGCATTTT; CDR3aa: CSALGRVGGIGNQPQHF
len: 14; j_gene: TRBJ1-5; d_gene: NA; v_gene: TRBV7-9; abundance: NA; CDR3nt: TGTGCCAGCAGCTTAGAGGAAAGCAATCAGCCCCAGCATTTT; CDR3aa: CASSLEESNQPQHF
len: 14; j_gene: TRBJ2-6; d_gene: TRBD1; v_gene: TRBV10-3; abundance: many; CDR3nt: TGTGCCAGCAGCGCCGGGACAGGTGGCAACGTCCTGACTTTC; CDR3aa: CASSAGTGGNVLTF
len: 16; j_gene: TRBJ2-7; d_gene: TRBD2; v_gene: TRBV7-9; abundance: NA; CDR3nt: TGTGCCAGCAGCCCTGGACTAGCGGGAGGTTCCTACGAGCAGTACTTC; CDR3aa: CASSPGLAGGSYEQYF
len: 14; j_gene: TRBJ1-6; d_gene: TRBD1; v_gene: TRBV7-2; abundance: many; CDR3nt: TGTGCCAGCAGCTCGCAGGGGGCGCGAACACCCCTCCACTTT; CDR3aa: CASSSQGARTPLHF
len: 15; j_gene: TRBJ1-2; d_gene: TRBD1; v_gene: TRBV2; abundance: NA; CDR3nt: TGTGCCAGCAGCCAAAGGCGGACAGGGACCTATGGCTACACCTTC; CDR3aa: CASSQRRTGTYGYTF
len: 15; j_gene: TRBJ1-4; d_gene: TRBD1; v_gene: TRBV12-3/TRBV12-4; abundance: NA; CDR3nt: TGTGCCAGCAGTTACCGGACAGGGGGGAATGAAAAACTGTTTTTT; CDR3aa: CASSYRTGGNEKLFF
len: 14; j_gene: TRBJ2-2; d_gene: NA; v_gene: TRBV7-8; abundance: NA; CDR3nt: TGTGCCAGCAGCTTAGTATCTTATACCGGGGAGCTGTTTTTT; CDR3aa: CASSLVSYTGELFF
len: 10; j_gene: TRBJ1-6; d_gene: NA; v_gene: TRBV2; abundance: NA; CDR3nt: TGTGCCAGCAGTGAAGGGCCCTTCCACTTT; CDR3aa: CASSEGPFHF
len: 13; j_gene: TRBJ1-4; d_gene: NA; v_gene: TRBV10-3; abundance: NA; CDR3nt: TGTGCCATCAGTGAGTCGGTTAATGAAAAACTGTTTTTT; CDR3aa: CAISESVNEKLFF
len: 15; j_gene: TRBJ1-1; d_gene: NA; v_gene: TRBV25-1; abundance: many; CDR3nt: TGTGCCAGCAGTGAATCTTACAGGGCGAACACTGAAGCTTTCTTT; CDR3aa: CASSESYRANTEAFF
len: 13; j_gene: TRBJ2-7; d_gene: NA; v_gene: TRBV7-9; abundance: NA; CDR3nt: TGTGCCAGCAGCTTGGACCAACGGAGCGAGCAGTACTTC; CDR3aa: CASSLDQRSEQYF
len: 13; j_gene: TRBJ2-7; d_gene: TRBD1; v_gene: TRBV5-5; abundance: many; CDR3nt: TGTGCCAGCAGCTGGGGACAGCGCTACGAGCAGTACTTC; CDR3aa: CASSWGQRYEQYF
len: 14; j_gene: TRBJ1-3; d_gene: NA; v_gene: TRBV9; abundance: NA; CDR3nt: NA; CDR3aa: CASSQVGAGNTTYF
len: 15; j_gene: TRBJ2-2; d_gene: NA; v_gene: TRBV24-1; abundance: NA; CDR3nt: TGTGCCACCAGTCAAACACCCTTTGGGACCGGGGAGCTGTTTTTT; CDR3aa: CATSQTPFGTGELFF
len: 12; j_gene: TRBJ2-6; d_gene: NA; v_gene: TRBV10-3; abundance: NA; CDR3nt: TGTGCCATCAGGGACAGGGCCAACGTCCTGACTTTC; CDR3aa: CAIRDRANVLTF
len: 16; j_gene: TRBJ1-5; d_gene: NA; v_gene: TRBV6-1; abundance: NA; CDR3nt: TGTGCCAGCAACCTTCGATCGGGCGCAGGCAATCAGCCCCAGCATTTT; CDR3aa: CASNLRSGAGNQPQHF
len: 19; j_gene: TRBJ2-3; d_gene: NA; v_gene: TRBV11-1; abundance: NA; CDR3nt: TGTGCCAGCAGGAGGTCCCTTGTGGCGCCCGTCACCGGCACAGATACGCAGTATTTT; CDR3aa: CASRRSLVAPVTGTDTQYF
len: 13; j_gene: TRBJ1-1; d_gene: TRBD1; v_gene: TRBV10-3; abundance: NA; CDR3nt: TGTGCCATCAGACAGGGGACAAACACTGAAGCTTTCTTT; CDR3aa: CAIRQGTNTEAFF
len: 15; j_gene: TRBJ1-5; d_gene: TRBD1; v_gene: TRBV10-3; abundance: NA; CDR3nt: TGTGCCAGCCGGGAGTCGGGGACAGGGTGGCAGCCCCAGCATTTT; CDR3aa: CASRESGTGWQPQHF
len: 13; j_gene: TRBJ1-2; d_gene: NA; v_gene: TRBV13; abundance: NA; CDR3nt: TGTGCCAGCGGAGAACAGACAGCCTATGGCTACACCTTC; CDR3aa: CASGEQTAYGYTF
len: 15; j_gene: TRBJ1-6; d_gene: NA; v_gene: TRBV7-9; abundance: many; CDR3nt: TGTGCCAGCGGTCGACCGACAGGAAATAATTCACCCCTCCACTTT; CDR3aa: CASGRPTGNNSPLHF
len: 17; j_gene: TRBJ2-5; d_gene: TRBD1; v_gene: TRBV7-9; abundance: few; CDR3nt: TGTGCCAGCAGCCCCCCCTCCGGGACAGGGTTCCGCGAGACCCAGTACTTC; CDR3aa: CASSPPSGTGFRETQYF
len: 13; j_gene: TRBJ1-5; d_gene: TRBD1; v_gene: TRBV15; abundance: NA; CDR3nt: TGTGCCACCAGCAGAGAACAGGGGCAGCCCCAGCATTTT; CDR3aa: CATSREQGQPQHF
len: 12; j_gene: TRBJ1-4; d_gene: NA; v_gene: TRBV10-3; abundance: NA; CDR3nt: TGTGCCATCAGTCTGATTGCAGAGGAACTGTTTTTT; CDR3aa: CAISLIAEELFF
len: 14; j_gene: TRBJ1-4; d_gene: NA; v_gene: TRBV7-9; abundance: NA; CDR3nt: TGTGCCAGCAGCTTAGAACGGGCAGGTGGAAAACTGTTTTTT; CDR3aa: CASSLERAGGKLFF
len: 14; j_gene: TRBJ1-2; d_gene: TRBD1; v_gene: TRBV20-1; abundance: few; CDR3nt: TGCAGTGCTTCGCTCAGACAGGGGGCGCTTGGCTACACCTTC; CDR3aa: CSASLRQGALGYTF
len: 12; j_gene: TRBJ1-1; d_gene: NA; v_gene: TRBV12-3/TRBV12-4; abundance: NA; CDR3nt: TGTGCCTGGACCCCTAGGGGCACTGAAGCTTTCTTT; CDR3aa: CAWTPRGTEAFF
len: 12; j_gene: TRBJ1-5; d_gene: TRBD1; v_gene: TRBV24-1; abundance: NA; CDR3nt: TGTGCCATCGACAGGGGAGGCCAGCCCCAGCATTTT; CDR3aa: CAIDRGGQPQHF
len: 14; j_gene: TRBJ2-7; d_gene: NA; v_gene: TRBV11-1; abundance: NA; CDR3nt: TGTGCCAGCAGCGTTGGGTCCAGGGATGGAGAGCAGTACTTC; CDR3aa: CASSVGSRDGEQYF
len: 17; j_gene: TRBJ2-6; d_gene: NA; v_gene: TRBV24-1; abundance: many; CDR3nt: TGTGCCACCAGTGATTTTCGCGGTAGCTCTGGGGCCAACGTCCTGACTTTC; CDR3aa: CATSDFRGSSGANVLTF